This TCR beta chain was sequenced during a study of identical twins. Concerning this clonotype: Given a much more abundant clone one base away, this may be a read error.

TCRdb fed the 5' RACE reads into MiXCR, producing one record per CDR3 protein. The profile shows 300,000 to 350,000 distinct CDR3 sequences, roughly 12% of them singletons. This same sample was also taken into another study, of yellow fever vaccine responses in identical twins.

Input material: CD8+ T cells sorted from blood. The clonotype comes from a woman between 18 and 30 years old in good health.

CDR3 region: CASSVGGAAYNEQSF. In DNA, the CDR3 is TGTGCCAGCAGCGTAGGGGGCGCGGCCTACAATGAGCAGTCCTTC. This chain joins TRBV9 and TRBJ2-1; the D gene is possibly TRBD1 (5 bases). Germline lookup yields CDR1 SGDLS and CDR2 YYNGEE. The CDR3 covers 15 residues.